A single T cell receptor (beta chain) is shown here with its context. Its antigen is as yet unknown. The data derive from a study of T cell responses to AZD1222 COVID-19 vaccine. Study findings and constraints: Clonal diversity may have been underestimated in mostly white British donors.

The CDR3 sequence is 14 residues long. V shed 5 bases and J 6 bases; nucleotides not matched to a gene: 7. Per germline, CDR1 SGHNT and CDR2 YYREEE (reference sequence). Profiling relied on immunoSEQ multiplex PCR, and the TCRdb table lists in-frame clones only, not all of them. The sample yields about 110,000 clones, around nine tenths seen once. Sequences were derived from peripheral blood, sampled on day 0 of AZD1222 vaccination. This rearrangement joins TRBV5-4 to TRBJ1-4; 7 nucleotides agree with TRBD1. The TCR was taken from an adult in good health. The CDR3 nucleotides read TGTGCCAGCAGTATACAGGGGTTAGATGAAAAACTGTTTTTT. Translation: CASSIQGLDEKLFF.